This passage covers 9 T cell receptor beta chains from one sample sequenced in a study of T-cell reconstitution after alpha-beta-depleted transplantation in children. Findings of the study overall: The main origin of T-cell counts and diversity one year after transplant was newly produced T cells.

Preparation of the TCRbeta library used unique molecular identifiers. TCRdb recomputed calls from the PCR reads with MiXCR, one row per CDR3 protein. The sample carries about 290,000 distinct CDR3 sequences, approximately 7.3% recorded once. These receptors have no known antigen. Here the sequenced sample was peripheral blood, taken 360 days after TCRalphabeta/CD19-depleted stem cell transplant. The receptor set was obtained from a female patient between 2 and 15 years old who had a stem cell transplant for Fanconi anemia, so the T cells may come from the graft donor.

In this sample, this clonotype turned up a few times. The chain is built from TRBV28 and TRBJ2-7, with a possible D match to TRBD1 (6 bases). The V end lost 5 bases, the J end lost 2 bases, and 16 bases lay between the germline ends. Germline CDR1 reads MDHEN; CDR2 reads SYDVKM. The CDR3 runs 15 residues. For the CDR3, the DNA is TGTGCCAGCAGTGGGTCCGGGACACCACCCTACGAGCAGTACGTC. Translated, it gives CASSGSGTPPYEQYV.

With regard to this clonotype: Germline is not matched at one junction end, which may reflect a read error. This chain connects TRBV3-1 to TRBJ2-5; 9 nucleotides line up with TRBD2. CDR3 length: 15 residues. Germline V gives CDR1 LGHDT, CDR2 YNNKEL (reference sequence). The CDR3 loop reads CASCQLRGGQETQYF. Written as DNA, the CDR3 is TGTGCCAGCTGCCAATTGCGGGGGGGCCAAGAGACCCAGTACTTC.

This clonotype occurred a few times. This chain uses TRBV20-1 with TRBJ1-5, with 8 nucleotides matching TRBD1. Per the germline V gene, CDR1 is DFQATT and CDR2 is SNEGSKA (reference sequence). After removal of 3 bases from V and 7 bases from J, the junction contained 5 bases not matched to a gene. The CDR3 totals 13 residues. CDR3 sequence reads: CSASQGAGQPQHF. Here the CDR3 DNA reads TGCAGTGCTAGTCAGGGGGCAGGGCAGCCCCAGCATTTT.

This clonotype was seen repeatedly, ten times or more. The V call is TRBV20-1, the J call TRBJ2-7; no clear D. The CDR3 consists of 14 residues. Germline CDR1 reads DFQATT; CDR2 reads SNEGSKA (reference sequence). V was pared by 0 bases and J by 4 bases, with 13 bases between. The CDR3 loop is CSARDLKGTYEQYF. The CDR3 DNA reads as TGCAGTGCTAGAGACCTAAAGGGAACATACGAGCAGTACTTC.

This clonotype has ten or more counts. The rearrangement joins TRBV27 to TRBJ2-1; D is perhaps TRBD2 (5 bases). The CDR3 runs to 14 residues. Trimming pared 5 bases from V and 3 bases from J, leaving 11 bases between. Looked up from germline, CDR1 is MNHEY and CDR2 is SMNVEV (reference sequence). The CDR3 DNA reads TGTGCCAGCAGTCCCCTCACTAGCTACAATGAGCAGTTCTTC. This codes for CASSPLTSYNEQFF.

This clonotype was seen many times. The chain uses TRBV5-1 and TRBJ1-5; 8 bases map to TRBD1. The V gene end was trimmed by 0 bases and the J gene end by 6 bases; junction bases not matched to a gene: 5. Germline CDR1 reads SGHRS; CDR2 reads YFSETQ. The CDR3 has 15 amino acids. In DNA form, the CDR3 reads TGCGCCAGCAGCTTGGCTGGACAGGGAGGTCAGCCCCAGCATTTT. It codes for CASSLAGQGGQPQHF.

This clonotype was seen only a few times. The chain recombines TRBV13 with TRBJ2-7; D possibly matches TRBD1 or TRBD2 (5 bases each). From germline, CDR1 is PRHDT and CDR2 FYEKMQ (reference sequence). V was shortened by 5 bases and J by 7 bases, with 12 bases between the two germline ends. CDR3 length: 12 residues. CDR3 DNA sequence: TGTGCCAGCAGCACCCGTGGGGGAGAGCAGTACGTC. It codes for CASSTRGGEQYV.

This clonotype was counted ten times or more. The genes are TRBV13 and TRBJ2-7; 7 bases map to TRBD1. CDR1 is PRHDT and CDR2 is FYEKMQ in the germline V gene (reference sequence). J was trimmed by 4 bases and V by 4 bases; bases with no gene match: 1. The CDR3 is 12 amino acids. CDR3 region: CASSSTGYEQYF. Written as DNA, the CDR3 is TGTGCCAGCAGCTCGACAGGGTACGAGCAGTACTTC.

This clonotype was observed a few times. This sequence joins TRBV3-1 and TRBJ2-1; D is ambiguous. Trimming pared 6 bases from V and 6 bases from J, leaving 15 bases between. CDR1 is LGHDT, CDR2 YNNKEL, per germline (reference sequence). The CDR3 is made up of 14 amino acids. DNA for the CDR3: TGTGCCAGCAGAGCTCCTGGCTTGCCCAATGAGCAGTTCTTC. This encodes CASRAPGLPNEQFF.